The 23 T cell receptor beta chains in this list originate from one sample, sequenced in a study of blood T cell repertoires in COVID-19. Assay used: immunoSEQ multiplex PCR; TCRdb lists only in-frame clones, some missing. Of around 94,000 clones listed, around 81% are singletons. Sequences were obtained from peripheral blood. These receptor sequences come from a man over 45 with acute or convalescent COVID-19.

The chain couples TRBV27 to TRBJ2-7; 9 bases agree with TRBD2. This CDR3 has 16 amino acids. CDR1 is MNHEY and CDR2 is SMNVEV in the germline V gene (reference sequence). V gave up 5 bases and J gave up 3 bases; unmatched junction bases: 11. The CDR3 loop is CASSNPGTSYFYEQYF. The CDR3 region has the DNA TGTGCCAGCAGTAACCCCGGGACTAGCTATTTCTACGAGCAGTACTTC.

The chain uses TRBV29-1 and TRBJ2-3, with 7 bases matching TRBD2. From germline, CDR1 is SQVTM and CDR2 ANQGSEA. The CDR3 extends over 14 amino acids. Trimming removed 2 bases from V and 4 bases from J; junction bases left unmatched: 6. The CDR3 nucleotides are TGCAGCGTTGAATTAGGCGGGAGCGCAGATACGCAGTATTTT. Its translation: CSVELGGSADTQYF.

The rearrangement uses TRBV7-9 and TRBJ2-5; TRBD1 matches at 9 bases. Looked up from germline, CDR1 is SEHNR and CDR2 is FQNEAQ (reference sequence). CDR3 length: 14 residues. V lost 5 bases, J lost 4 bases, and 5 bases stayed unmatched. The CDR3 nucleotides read TGTGCCAGCAGCGACTCGGACAGGGGAGAGACCCAGTACTTC. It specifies CASSDSDRGETQYF.

CDR3 protein: CATSDPSGGDTQYF. DNA of the CDR3: TGTGCCACCAGTGACCCGTCGGGGGGAGATACGCAGTATTTT. The rearrangement uses TRBV24-1 and TRBJ2-3; 7 positions match TRBD2. Trimming cost V 4 bases and J 5 bases; bases outside gene matches: 5. The CDR3 has 14 residues. Germline V lookup: CDR1 KGHDR, CDR2 SFDVKD.

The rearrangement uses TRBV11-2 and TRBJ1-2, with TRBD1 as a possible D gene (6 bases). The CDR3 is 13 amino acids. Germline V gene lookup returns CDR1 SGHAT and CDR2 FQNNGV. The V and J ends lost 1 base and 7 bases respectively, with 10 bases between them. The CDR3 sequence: CASSLGQGSGYTF. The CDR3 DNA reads TGTGCCAGCAGCTTAGGGCAGGGGTCTGGCTACACCTTC.

CDR3 sequence: CASSLDWDRWDTGELFF. The DNA for the CDR3 is TGTGCCAGCAGCTTAGATTGGGACAGGTGGGACACCGGGGAGCTGTTTTTT. V is TRBV11-2 and J is TRBJ2-2, with TRBD1 matching 8 bases. Looked up from germline, CDR1 is SGHAT and CDR2 is FQNNGV. This CDR3 is 17 amino acids long. The ends lost 0 bases at V and 3 bases at J; junction bases unmatched: 6.

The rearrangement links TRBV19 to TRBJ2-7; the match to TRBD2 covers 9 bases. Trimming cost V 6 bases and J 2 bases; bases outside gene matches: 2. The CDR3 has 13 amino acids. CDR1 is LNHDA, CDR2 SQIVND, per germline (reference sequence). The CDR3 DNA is TGTGCCAGTAGGACTAGCGGTACCTACGAGCAGTACTTC. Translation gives CASRTSGTYEQYF.

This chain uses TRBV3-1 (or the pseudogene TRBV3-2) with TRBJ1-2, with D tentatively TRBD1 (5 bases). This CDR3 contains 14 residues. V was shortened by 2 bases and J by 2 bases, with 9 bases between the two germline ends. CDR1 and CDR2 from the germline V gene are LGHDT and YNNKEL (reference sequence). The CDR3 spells CASSQTDRNYGYTF. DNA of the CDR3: TGTGCCAGCAGCCAAACCGACAGAAACTATGGCTACACCTTC.

CDR3 DNA sequence: TGCAGCGTCCCCTCCGGGAACACAGATACGCAGTATTTT. Translating gives CSVPSGNTDTQYF. The chain is built from TRBV29-1 and TRBJ2-3; the D gene is possibly TRBD2 (5 bases). There are 13 residues in the CDR3. The V end lost 6 bases, the J end lost 2 bases, and 12 bases lay between the germline ends. The germline CDR1 and CDR2 sequences are SQVTM and ANQGSEA.

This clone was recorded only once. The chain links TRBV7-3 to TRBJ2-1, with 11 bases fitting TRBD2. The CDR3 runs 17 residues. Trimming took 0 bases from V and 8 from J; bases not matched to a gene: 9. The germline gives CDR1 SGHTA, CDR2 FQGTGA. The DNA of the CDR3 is TGTGCCAGCAGCTTAACATCCCTAGCGGGAGGAAGGGATGAGCAGTTCTTC. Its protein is CASSLTSLAGGRDEQFF.

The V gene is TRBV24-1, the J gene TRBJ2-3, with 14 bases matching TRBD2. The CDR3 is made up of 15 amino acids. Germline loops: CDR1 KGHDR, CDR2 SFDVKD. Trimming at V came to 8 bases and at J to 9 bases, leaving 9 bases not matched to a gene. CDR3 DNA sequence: TGTGCCACCACTGGACTAGCGGGAGGCGGAGAGACGCAGTATTTT. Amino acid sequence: CATTGLAGGGETQYF.

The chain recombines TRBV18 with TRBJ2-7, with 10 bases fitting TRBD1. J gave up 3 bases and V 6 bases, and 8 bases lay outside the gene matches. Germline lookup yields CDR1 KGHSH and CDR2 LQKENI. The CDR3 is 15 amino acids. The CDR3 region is CASSSPGTGVYEQYF. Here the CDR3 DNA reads TGTGCCAGCTCGTCTCCGGGGACAGGGGTCTACGAGCAGTACTTC.

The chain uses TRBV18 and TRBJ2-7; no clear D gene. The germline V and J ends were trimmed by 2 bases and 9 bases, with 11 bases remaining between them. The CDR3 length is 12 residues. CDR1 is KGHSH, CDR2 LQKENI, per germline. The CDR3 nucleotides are TGTGCCAGCTCACCAGGGCACACCACGCAGTACTTC. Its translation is CASSPGHTTQYF.

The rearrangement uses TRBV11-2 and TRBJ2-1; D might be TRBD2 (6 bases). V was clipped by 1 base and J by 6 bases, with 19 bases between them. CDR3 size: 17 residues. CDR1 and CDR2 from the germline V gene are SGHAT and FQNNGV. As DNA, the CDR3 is TGTGCCAGCAGCTTAGTCACGGGACTCCAGGTAGGCAATGAGCAGTTCTTC. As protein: CASSLVTGLQVGNEQFF.

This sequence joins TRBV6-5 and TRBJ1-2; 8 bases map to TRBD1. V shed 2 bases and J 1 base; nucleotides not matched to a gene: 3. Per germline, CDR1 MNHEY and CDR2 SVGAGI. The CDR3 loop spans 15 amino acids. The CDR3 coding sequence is TGTGCCAGCAGTTACGGCGGACAGGGTAACTATGGCTACACCTTC. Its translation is CASSYGGQGNYGYTF.

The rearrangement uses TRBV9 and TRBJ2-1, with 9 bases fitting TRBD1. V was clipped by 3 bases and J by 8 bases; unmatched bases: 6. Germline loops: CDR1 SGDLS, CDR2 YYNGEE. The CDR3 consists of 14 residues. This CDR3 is CASSAGQGMDEQFF. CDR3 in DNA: TGTGCCAGCAGCGCGGGACAGGGTATGGATGAGCAGTTCTTC.

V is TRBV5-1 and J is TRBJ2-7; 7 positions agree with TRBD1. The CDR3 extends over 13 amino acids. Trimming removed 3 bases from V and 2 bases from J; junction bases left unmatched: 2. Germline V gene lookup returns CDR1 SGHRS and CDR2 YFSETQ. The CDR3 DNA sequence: TGCGCCAGCAGCTCGGGGACAGCCTACGAGCAGTACTTC. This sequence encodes CASSSGTAYEQYF.

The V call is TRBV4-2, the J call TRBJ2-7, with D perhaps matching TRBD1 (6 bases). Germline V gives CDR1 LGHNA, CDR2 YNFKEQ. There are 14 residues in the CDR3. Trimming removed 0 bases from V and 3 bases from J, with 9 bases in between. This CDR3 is CASSQELQGYEQYF. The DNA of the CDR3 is TGTGCCAGCAGCCAAGAGCTACAGGGCTACGAGCAGTACTTC.

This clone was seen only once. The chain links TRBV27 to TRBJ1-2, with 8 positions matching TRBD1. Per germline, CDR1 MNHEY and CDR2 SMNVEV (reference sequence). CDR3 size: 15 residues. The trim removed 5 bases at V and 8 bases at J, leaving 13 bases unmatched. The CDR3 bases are TGTGCCAGCAGTGCGGACGCCAGGGGGCAGATAGGCTACACCTTC. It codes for CASSADARGQIGYTF.

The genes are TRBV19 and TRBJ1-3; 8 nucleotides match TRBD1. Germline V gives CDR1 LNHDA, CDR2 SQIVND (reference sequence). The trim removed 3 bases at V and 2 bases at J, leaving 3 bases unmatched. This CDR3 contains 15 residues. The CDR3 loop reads CASSIGTGAGNTIYF. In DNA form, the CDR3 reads TGTGCCAGTAGTATCGGGACAGGCGCTGGAAACACCATATATTTT.

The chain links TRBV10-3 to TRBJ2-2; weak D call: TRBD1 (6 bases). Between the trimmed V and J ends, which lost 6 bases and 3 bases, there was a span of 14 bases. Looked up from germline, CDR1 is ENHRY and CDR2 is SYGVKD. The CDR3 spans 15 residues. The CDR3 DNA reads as TGTGCCATCAGCGCTGACAGGACTTACACCGGGGAGCTGTTTTTT. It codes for CAISADRTYTGELFF.

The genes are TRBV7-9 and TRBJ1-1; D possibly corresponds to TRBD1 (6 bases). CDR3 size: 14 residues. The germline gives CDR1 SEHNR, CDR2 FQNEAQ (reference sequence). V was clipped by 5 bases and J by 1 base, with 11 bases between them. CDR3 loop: CASSTRQENTEAFF. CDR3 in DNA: TGTGCCAGCAGCACCAGACAGGAGAACACTGAAGCTTTCTTT. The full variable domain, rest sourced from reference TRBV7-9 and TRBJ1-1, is DTGVSQNPRHKITKRGQNVTFRCDPISEHNRLYWYRQTLGQGPEFLTYFQNEAQLEKSRLLSDRFSAERPKGSFSTLEIQRTEQGDSAMYLCASSTRQENTEAFFGQGTRLTVV.

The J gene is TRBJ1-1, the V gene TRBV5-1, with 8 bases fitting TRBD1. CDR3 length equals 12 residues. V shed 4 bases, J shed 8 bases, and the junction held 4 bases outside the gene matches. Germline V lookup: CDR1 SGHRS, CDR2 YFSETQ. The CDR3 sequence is CASSPDRAEAFF. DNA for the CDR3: TGCGCCAGCAGCCCGGACAGGGCCGAAGCTTTCTTT. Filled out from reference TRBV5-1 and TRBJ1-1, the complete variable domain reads KAGVTQTPRYLIKTRGQQVTLSCSPISGHRSVSWYQQTPGQGLQFLFEYFSETQRNKGNFPGRFSGRQFSNSRSEMNVSTLELGDSALYLCASSPDRAEAFFGQGTRLTVV.